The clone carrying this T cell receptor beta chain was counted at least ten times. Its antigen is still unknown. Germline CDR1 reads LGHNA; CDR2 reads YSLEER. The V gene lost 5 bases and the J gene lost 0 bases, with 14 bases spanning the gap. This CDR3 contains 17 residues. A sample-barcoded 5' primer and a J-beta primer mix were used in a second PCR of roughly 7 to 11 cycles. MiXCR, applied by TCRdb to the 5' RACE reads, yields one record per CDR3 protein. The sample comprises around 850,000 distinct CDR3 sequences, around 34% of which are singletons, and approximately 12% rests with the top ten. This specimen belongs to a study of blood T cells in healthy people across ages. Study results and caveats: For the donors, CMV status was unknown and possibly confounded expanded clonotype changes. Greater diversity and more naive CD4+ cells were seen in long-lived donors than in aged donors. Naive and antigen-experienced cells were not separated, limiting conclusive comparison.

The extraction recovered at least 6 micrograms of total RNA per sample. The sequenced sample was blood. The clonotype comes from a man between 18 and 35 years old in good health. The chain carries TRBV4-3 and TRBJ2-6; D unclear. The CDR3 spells CASSFAATLSGANVLTF. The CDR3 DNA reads TGCGCCAGCAGCTTCGCGGCTACCCTCTCTGGGGCCAACGTCCTGACTTTC.